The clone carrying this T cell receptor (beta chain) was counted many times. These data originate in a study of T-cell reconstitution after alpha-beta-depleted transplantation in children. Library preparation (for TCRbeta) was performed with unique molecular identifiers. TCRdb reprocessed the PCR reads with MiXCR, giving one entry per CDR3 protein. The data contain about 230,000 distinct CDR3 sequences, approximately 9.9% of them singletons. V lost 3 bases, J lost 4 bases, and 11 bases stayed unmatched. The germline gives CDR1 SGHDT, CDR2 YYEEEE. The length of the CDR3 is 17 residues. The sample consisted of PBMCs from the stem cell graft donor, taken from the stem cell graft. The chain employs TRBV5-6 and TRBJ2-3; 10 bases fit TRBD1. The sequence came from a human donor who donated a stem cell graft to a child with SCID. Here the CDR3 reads CASSWVPGQGNPDTQYF. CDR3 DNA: TGTGCCAGCAGCTGGGTTCCGGGACAGGGGAATCCAGATACGCAGTATTTT.